This passage covers 9 T cell receptor beta chains from one sample sequenced in a study of TIL therapy for anti-PD-1-resistant metastatic lung cancer. The time point: pre-treatment sample, taken before nivolumab and TIL therapy. Tumor tissue came from excised metastases, mostly pleural nodules or supraclavicular lymph nodes. This was the immunoSEQ v3 assay. TCRdb keeps only in-frame clones here, not all; method: immunoSEQ multiplex PCR. The sample yields 95,000 or so clones, approximately 65% seen once. This material consisted of tumor tissue, taken at baseline. These receptors were collected from a person aged 25-79 years with non-small cell lung cancer.

The chain joins TRBV10-3 to TRBJ2-1; 7 positions agree with TRBD2. Per the germline V gene, CDR1 is ENHRY and CDR2 is SYGVKD. Trimming at V came to 9 bases and at J to 9 bases, leaving 14 bases not matched to a gene. This CDR3 region has 14 residues. The CDR3 loop reads CAIREGSGFAEQFF. The CDR3 nucleotides read TGTGCCATTAGGGAGGGGTCTGGATTCGCTGAGCAGTTCTTC.

The chain links TRBV27 to TRBJ2-3; perhaps TRBD2 as D (6 bases). This CDR3 spans 16 amino acids. Germline values: CDR1 MNHEY, CDR2 SMNVEV (reference sequence). Trimming took off 6 bases at V and 4 bases at J, with 20 bases between the two ends. The CDR3 sequence: CASRPIRLVLADTQYF. In nucleotides, the CDR3 is TGTGCCAGCAGACCCATACGACTAGTACTGGCAGATACGCAGTATTTT.

This clone was counted at least ten times. The genes are TRBV5-1 and TRBJ1-2; unclear D gene. V lost 4 bases, J lost 8 bases, and 15 bases lay in between. Germline CDR1 and CDR2: SGHRS and YFSETQ. This CDR3 is 13 amino acids long. CDR3 sequence: CASSGRVAEGYTF. CDR3 nucleotides: TGCGCCAGCAGCGGGAGGGTAGCCGAGGGCTACACCTTC.

J is TRBJ2-3 and V is TRBV27, with 8 bases aligning to TRBD2. Germline trimming cut 4 bases from V and 2 bases from J; bases unmatched to any gene: 5. Germline-derived CDR1 and CDR2 are MNHEY and SMNVEV (reference sequence). The CDR3 has 15 amino acids. CDR3 DNA sequence: TGTGCCAGCAGTTACGGTAGCGGGACCACAGATACGCAGTATTTT. It codes for CASSYGSGTTDTQYF.

The chain uses TRBV7-8 and TRBJ2-7; 8 positions match TRBD2. The CDR3 totals 16 residues. Unmatched junction bases numbered 10, after V lost 1 base and J lost 5 bases. Germline V gene lookup returns CDR1 SGHVS and CDR2 FQNEAQ. CDR3 residues: CASSLEVYGRVHEQYF. In DNA form, the CDR3 reads TGTGCCAGCAGCTTAGAAGTCTACGGGAGGGTCCACGAGCAGTACTTC.

This clone was picked up a small number of times. The chain has TRBV28 and TRBJ1-6; no reliable D call. CDR1 and CDR2 from the germline V gene are MDHEN and SYDVKM. This CDR3 contains 14 residues. V gave up 5 bases and J gave up 2 bases, with 7 bases separating them. CDR3 coding DNA: TGTGCCAGCAGTCCCGGGCCCTATAATTCACCCCTCCACTTT. Residues: CASSPGPYNSPLHF.

CDR3 bases: TGTGCCAGCAGCTCGACAGCGCTCTATGGCTACACCTTC. This gives the protein CASSSTALYGYTF. The rearrangement links TRBV6-5 to TRBJ1-2, with D possibly TRBD1 on 5 matching bases. Deletions cut 6 bases from V and 4 bases from J, with 12 bases between. Per germline, CDR1 MNHEY and CDR2 SVGAGI. The CDR3 totals 13 residues.

DNA for the CDR3: TGTGCCAGCAGTTATTCCGGGGGGGGGCGCACAGATACGCAGTATTTT. Its protein product is CASSYSGGGRTDTQYF. The chain is built from TRBV6-5 and TRBJ2-3, with 8 bases fitting TRBD2. The CDR3 runs to 16 residues. The trim removed 3 bases at V and 1 base at J, leaving 6 bases unmatched. Looked up from germline, CDR1 is MNHEY and CDR2 is SVGAGI.

The chain couples TRBV5-1 to TRBJ2-2, with 7 bases that match TRBD1. This CDR3 contains 17 residues. V was pared by 4 bases and J by 7 bases, with 16 bases of the junction left unmatched. CDR1 is SGHRS and CDR2 is YFSETQ in the germline V gene. Here the CDR3 reads CASSASINAGGVGELFF. CDR3 in DNA: TGCGCCAGCAGCGCGTCGATTAATGCAGGGGGTGTCGGGGAGCTGTTTTTT.